This T cell receptor (beta chain) was retrieved from a study of blood T cells in healthy people across ages. A second about 7 to 12 cycle PCR used barcoded and J-beta primers. TCRdb reprocessed the 5' RACE reads with MiXCR, giving one entry per CDR3 protein. The sample lists hundreds of thousands of distinct CDR3 sequences, roughly 49% occurring once. Points on this clonotype: Its target is unknown.

Every donor provided 9.5 to 10 milliliters of peripheral blood. The amount of total RNA extracted per sample was at least 6 micrograms. Overall study results and limits: Age advanced and TCR beta diversity per million T cells fell, roughly linearly.

V was pared by 5 bases and J by 2 bases, with 11 bases of the junction left unmatched. Germline V gives CDR1 DFQATT, CDR2 SNEGSKA (reference sequence). CDR3 length equals 15 residues. Sequencing was carried out using blood. The source of this sequence is a woman in her fifties or sixties in good health. The gene calls are TRBV20-1 and TRBJ2-7; 8 nucleotides line up with TRBD2. CDR3 amino acids: CSALELADQPYEQYF. The CDR3 bases are TGCAGTGCTCTCGAACTAGCGGATCAGCCCTACGAGCAGTACTTC.